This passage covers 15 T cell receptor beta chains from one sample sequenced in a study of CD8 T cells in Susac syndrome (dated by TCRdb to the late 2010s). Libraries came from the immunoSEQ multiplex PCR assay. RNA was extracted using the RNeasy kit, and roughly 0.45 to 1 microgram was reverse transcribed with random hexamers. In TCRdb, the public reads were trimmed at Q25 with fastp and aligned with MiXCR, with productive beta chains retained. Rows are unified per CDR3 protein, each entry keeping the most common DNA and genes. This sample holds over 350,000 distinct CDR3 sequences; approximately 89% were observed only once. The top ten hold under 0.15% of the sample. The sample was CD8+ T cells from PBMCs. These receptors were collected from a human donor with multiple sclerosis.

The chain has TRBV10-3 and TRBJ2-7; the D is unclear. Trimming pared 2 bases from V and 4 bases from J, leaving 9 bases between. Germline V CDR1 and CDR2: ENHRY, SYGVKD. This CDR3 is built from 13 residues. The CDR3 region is CAISEVIQYEQYF. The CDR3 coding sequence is TGTGCCATCAGTGAGGTTATACAATACGAGCAGTACTTC.

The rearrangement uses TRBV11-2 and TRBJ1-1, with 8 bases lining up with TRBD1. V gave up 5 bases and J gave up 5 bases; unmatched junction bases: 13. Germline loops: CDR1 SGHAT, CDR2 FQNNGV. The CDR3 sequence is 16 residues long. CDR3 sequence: CASSRQGAAGWTEAFF. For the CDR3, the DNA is TGTGCCAGCAGCCGTCAGGGGGCTGCGGGTTGGACTGAAGCTTTCTTT.

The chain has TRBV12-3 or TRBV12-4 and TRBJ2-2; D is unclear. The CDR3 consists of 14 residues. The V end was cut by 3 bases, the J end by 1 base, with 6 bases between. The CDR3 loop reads CASSFQENTGELFF. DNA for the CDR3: TGTGCCAGCAGTTTCCAGGAGAACACCGGGGAGCTGTTTTTT.

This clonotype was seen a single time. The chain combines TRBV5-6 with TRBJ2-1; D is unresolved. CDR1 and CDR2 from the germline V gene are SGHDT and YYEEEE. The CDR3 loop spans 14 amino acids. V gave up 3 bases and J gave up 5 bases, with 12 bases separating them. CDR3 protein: CASSSGAGNNEQFF. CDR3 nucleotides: TGTGCCAGCAGCTCTGGAGCCGGTAACAATGAGCAGTTCTTC.

CDR3 protein: CASSPPRGLAAQETQYF. The CDR3 DNA reads TGTGCCAGCAGCCCACCACGGGGACTAGCGGCTCAAGAGACCCAGTACTTC. The genes are TRBV7-9 and TRBJ2-5; 11 nucleotides align to TRBD2. CDR1 SEHNR and CDR2 FQNEAQ come from the germline V gene (reference sequence). The CDR3 covers 17 residues. The ends lost 5 bases at V and 2 bases at J; junction bases unmatched: 10.

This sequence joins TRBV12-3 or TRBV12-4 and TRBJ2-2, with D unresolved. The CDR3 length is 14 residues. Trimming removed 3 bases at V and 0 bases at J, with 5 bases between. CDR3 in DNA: TGTGCCAGCAGTTTGTGGACGAACACCGGGGAGCTGTTTTTT. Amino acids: CASSLWTNTGELFF.

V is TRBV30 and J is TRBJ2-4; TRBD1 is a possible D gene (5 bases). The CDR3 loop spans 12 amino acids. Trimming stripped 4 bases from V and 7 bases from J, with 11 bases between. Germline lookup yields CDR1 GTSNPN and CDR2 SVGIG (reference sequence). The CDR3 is CAWNRAGNIQYF. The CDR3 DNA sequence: TGTGCCTGGAATAGGGCAGGGAACATTCAGTACTTC.

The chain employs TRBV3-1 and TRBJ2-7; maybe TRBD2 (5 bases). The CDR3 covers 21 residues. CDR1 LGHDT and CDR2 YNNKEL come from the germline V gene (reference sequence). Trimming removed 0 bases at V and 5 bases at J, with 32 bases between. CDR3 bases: TGTGCCAGCAGCCAAGAGCTTGTTCTGGGAGTAGGTCCATCACAAGTCCACGAGCAGTACTTC. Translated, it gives CASSQELVLGVGPSQVHEQYF.

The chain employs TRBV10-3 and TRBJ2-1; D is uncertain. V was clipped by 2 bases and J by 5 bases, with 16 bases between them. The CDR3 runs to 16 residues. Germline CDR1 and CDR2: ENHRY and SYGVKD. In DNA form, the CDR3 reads TGTGCCATCAGTGAGCCGACAATGGACCCCGACAATGAGCAGTTCTTC. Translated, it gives CAISEPTMDPDNEQFF.

DNA of the CDR3: TGTGCCAGCAGCTTACATTCCACCGGGACAGGGGGCAATGAGCAGTTCTTC. It codes for CASSLHSTGTGGNEQFF. V gene TRBV11-2 combines with J gene TRBJ2-1; 11 nucleotides line up with TRBD1. V gave up 2 bases and J gave up 6 bases; unmatched junction bases: 9. Germline-derived CDR1 and CDR2 are SGHAT and FQNNGV. The CDR3 is 17 residues long.

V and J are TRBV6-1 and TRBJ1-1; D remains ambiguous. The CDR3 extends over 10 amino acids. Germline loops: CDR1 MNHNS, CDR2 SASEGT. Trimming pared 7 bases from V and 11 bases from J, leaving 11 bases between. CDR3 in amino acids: CASKEFVAFF. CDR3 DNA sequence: TGTGCCAGCAAAGAGTTTGTGGCTTTCTTT.

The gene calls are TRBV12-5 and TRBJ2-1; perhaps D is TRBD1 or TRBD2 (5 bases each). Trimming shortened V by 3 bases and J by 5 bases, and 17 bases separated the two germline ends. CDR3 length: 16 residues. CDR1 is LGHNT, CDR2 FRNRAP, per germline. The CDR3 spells CASGFGAGRNNNEQFF. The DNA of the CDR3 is TGTGCTAGTGGTTTTGGGGCGGGCCGGAATAACAATGAGCAGTTCTTC.

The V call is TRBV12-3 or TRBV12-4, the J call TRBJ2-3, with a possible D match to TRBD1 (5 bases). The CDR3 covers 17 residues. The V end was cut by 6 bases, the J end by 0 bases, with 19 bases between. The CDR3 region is CASSTDADRVSTDTQYF. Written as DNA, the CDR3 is TGTGCCAGCAGCACAGACGCCGACAGAGTGAGCACAGATACGCAGTATTTT.

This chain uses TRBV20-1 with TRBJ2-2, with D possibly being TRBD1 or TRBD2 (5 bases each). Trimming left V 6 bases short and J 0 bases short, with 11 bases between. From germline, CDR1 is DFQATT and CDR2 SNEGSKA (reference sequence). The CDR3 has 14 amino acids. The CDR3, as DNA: TGCAGTGCCGGGACGGACGCGAACACCGGGGAGCTGTTTTTT. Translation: CSAGTDANTGELFF.

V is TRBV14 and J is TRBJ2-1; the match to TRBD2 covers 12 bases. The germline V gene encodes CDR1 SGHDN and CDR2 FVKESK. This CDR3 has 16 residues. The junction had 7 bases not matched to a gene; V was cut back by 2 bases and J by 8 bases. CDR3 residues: CASSQLAGGLVDEQFF. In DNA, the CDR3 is TGTGCCAGCAGCCAACTAGCGGGGGGGCTTGTAGATGAGCAGTTCTTC.